Shown below are 12 T cell receptor beta chains from a single sample sequenced in a study of regulatory T cells in long-lasting Graves disease. Arm-PCR of CDR3 regions and iRepertoire HTBI primers were used to build TCR beta libraries. One entry per CDR3 protein, called by TCRdb with MiXCR from the multiplex PCR reads. The table has approximately 560,000 distinct CDR3 sequences, 15% to 20% seen once. Time point described: newly diagnosed GD, antithyroid drugs for less than 3 months. Extracted PBMC RNA gave rise to the TCR library. A further study also used this sample, focusing on T cells in Graves' hyperthyroidism and ophthalmopathy.

The sample in question was peripheral blood mononuclear cells (PBMCs), obtained at new diagnosis, from a patient treated with antithyroid drugs. Receptor source: a man younger than 30 with Graves disease.

This sequence joins TRBV29-1 and TRBJ2-2; no definite D call. V lost 5 bases to trimming and J lost 0 bases, with 4 bases between them. The CDR3 consists of 12 residues. Per germline, CDR1 SQVTM and CDR2 ANQGSEA. The CDR3 is CSVYSNTGELFF. For the CDR3, the DNA is TGCAGCGTTTACTCGAACACCGGGGAGCTGTTTTTT.

This clonotype came up many times. One end of the junction is discordant with germline, which a read error may explain. This chain joins TRBV11-2 and TRBJ2-7, with D possibly being TRBD1 (6 bases). The germline V gene encodes CDR1 SGHAT and CDR2 FQNNGV. The CDR3 length is 14 residues. Here the CDR3 reads CASSLGPGDYEQYF. The CDR3 DNA follows: TGCGCCAGCAGCTTGGGGCCAGGGGACTACGAGCAGTACTTC.

At least ten counts were recorded for this clonotype. The chain employs TRBV2 and TRBJ2-3; 8 bases map to TRBD2. This CDR3 spans 14 amino acids. Germline loops: CDR1 SNHLY, CDR2 FYNNEI. The ends lost 6 bases at V and 4 bases at J; junction bases unmatched: 6. The CDR3 protein is CASSYTGGADTQYF. The DNA of the CDR3 is TGTGCCAGCAGCTACACCGGGGGGGCAGATACGCAGTATTTT.

This chain uses TRBV7-9 with TRBJ2-7, with unresolved D. The ends were cut back, 5 bases at V and 3 bases at J, with 14 bases in the middle. Germline CDR1 and CDR2: SEHNR and FQNEAQ (reference sequence). The CDR3 totals 14 residues. CDR3 region: CASSPLGLDYEQYF. The DNA for the CDR3 is TGTGCCAGCAGCCCCCTAGGCCTTGACTACGAGCAGTACTTC.

In its sample, this clonotype was seen many times. Lacking the conserved final phenylalanine or tryptophan, this CDR3 likely reflects a read error. The DNA is left out, because the CDR3 cannot be placed on it with certainty; the CDR3 is given as TCRdb lists it. This chain connects TRBV24-1 to TRBJ1-1; the table calls TRBD1, which could not be checked here. The CDR3 has 10 residues if both end residues are counted. Germline V CDR1 and CDR2: KGHDR, SFDVKD. This CDR3 is CATSDPGPDK.

This clonotype was found a few times. The chain links TRBV7-3 to TRBJ1-1, with 7 bases matching TRBD1. The V and J ends lost 3 bases and 2 bases, in that order; junction bases with no gene match: 9. Germline loops: CDR1 SGHTA, CDR2 FQGTGA. The CDR3 loop spans 16 amino acids. The CDR3 here is CASSFKGDRRNTEAFF. The CDR3 DNA reads as TGTGCCAGCAGCTTTAAAGGGGACAGAAGAAACACTGAAGCTTTCTTT.

The chain carries TRBV7-3 and TRBJ1-2; TRBD1 matches at 7 bases. Trimming at V came to 5 bases and at J to 14 bases, leaving 11 bases not matched to a gene. The CDR3 extends over 12 amino acids. Looked up from germline, CDR1 is SGHTA and CDR2 is FQGTGA. The CDR3 spells CASSIGQASFTF. DNA of the CDR3: TGTGCCAGCAGCATAGGACAGGCCTCATTTACCTTC.

This rearrangement joins TRBV5-6 to TRBJ1-2, with 8 positions matching TRBD1. Germline lookup yields CDR1 SGHDT and CDR2 YYEEEE. This CDR3 is built from 13 residues. The V and J ends lost 5 bases and 8 bases, in that order; junction bases with no gene match: 8. The CDR3 protein is CASSWTGSGGYTF. Written as DNA, the CDR3 is TGTGCCAGCAGTTGGACAGGGTCCGGCGGCTACACCTTC.

This clonotype was seen more than once but under ten times. Here the CDR3 DNA reads TGTGCCAGCTCACCGACCGTGGACAGAAACACCATATATTTT. Protein: CASSPTVDRNTIYF. The chain carries TRBV18 and TRBJ1-3, with a tentative D call TRBD1 (5 bases). Trimming left V 3 bases short and J 5 bases short, with 11 bases between. This CDR3 region has 14 residues. The germline CDR1 and CDR2 sequences are KGHSH and LQKENI.

This clonotype was seen only a few times. The gene calls are TRBV6-2 or TRBV6-3 and TRBJ1-1, with 9 bases fitting TRBD1. V shed 7 bases, J shed 10 bases, and the junction held 13 bases outside the gene matches. Per germline, CDR1 MNHEY and CDR2 SVGEGT. The CDR3 is 14 amino acids. The CDR3 loop reads CASTRPGQGGLAFF. The CDR3 bases are TGTGCCAGCACCCGGCCGGGACAGGGAGGTCTAGCTTTCTTT.

This clonotype was seen more than once but under ten times. The chain is built from TRBV7-9 and TRBJ2-1; 10 bases match TRBD2. CDR1 and CDR2 (germline): SEHNR, FQNEAQ (reference sequence). This CDR3 contains 16 residues. V dropped 5 bases and J dropped 0; count of bases not matched to a gene: 4. The CDR3 region is CASSGTSVSSYNEQFF. CDR3 nucleotide sequence: TGTGCCAGCAGCGGGACTAGCGTAAGCTCCTACAATGAGCAGTTCTTC. The full variable domain, with the rest looked up from reference TRBV7-9 and TRBJ2-1, is DTGVSQNPRHKITKRGQNVTFRCDPISEHNRLYWYRQTLGQGPEFLTYFQNEAQLEKSRLLSDRFSAERPKGSFSTLEIQRTEQGDSAMYLCASSGTSVSSYNEQFFGPGTRLTVL.

This clonotype was picked up many times. CDR3: CSARRTRNTEAFF. CDR3 sequence (DNA): TGCAGTGCTAGGCGGACGAGGAACACTGAAGCTTTCTTT. This chain uses TRBV20-1 with TRBJ1-1; D unresolved. V was shortened by 3 bases and J by 1 base, with 9 bases between the two germline ends. This CDR3 is built from 13 residues. CDR1 and CDR2 (germline): DFQATT, SNEGSKA (reference sequence).